These 27 T cell receptor beta chains originate from one sample sequenced in a study of graft-versus-host responses after intestinal transplantation. Assay: immunoSEQ multiplex PCR; the TCRdb copy retains only in-frame clones and omits some. The repertoire holds 6,000 to 8,500 clones, approximately 28% seen once, with roughly 3.9% in the top ten. The input for sequencing was alloreactive CD4+ T cells from a mixed lymphocyte reaction culture, taken before transplantation. Subset given: CFSE-low proliferating T cells sorted from roughly six-day pre-transplant mixed lymphocyte reaction (GvH or HvG direction). Receptors originate from a human patient who was an organ donor for intestinal transplantation.

Only a few counts were recorded for this clone. V gene TRBV30 combines with J gene TRBJ1-2; 8 bases line up with TRBD1. CDR1 and CDR2 (germline): GTSNPN, SVGIG (reference sequence). The CDR3 loop spans 13 amino acids. Trimming took 8 bases from V and 4 from J; bases not matched to a gene: 9. CDR3 region: CAQARDRPYGYTF. Here the CDR3 DNA reads TGTGCCCAAGCGAGGGACAGGCCCTATGGCTACACCTTC.

This clone was detected a few times. The chain couples TRBV7-2 to TRBJ2-4, with TRBD2 as a possible D gene (7 bases). This CDR3 contains 17 residues. Germline V gene sequence: CDR1 SGHTA, CDR2 FQGNSA. Trimming pared 1 base from V and 3 bases from J, leaving 16 bases between. CDR3 sequence: CASSLVGGANGKNIQYF. The CDR3 DNA sequence: TGTGCCAGCAGCTTAGTAGGGGGGGCGAATGGCAAAAACATTCAGTACTTC. The full variable domain, with the rest looked up from reference TRBV7-2 and TRBJ2-4, is GAGVSQSPSNKVTEKGKDVELRCDPISGHTALYWYRQSLGQGLEFLIYFQGNSAPDKSGLPSDRFSAERTGGSVSTLTIQRTQQEDSAVYLCASSLVGGANGKNIQYFGAGTRLSVL.

In its sample, this clone is medium-sized. The chain links TRBV7-2 to TRBJ1-2, with 7 nucleotides matching TRBD1. The CDR3 runs 15 residues. CDR1 SGHTA and CDR2 FQGNSA come from the germline V gene. Trimming cost V 5 bases and J 1 base; bases outside gene matches: 7. Here the CDR3 DNA reads TGTGCCAGCAGCCCCCTCGGGACAGTTAACTATGGCTACACCTTC. As protein: CASSPLGTVNYGYTF.

This clone was counted a few times. The genes are TRBV30 and TRBJ1-2; D possibly corresponds to TRBD1 (6 bases). The V and J ends lost 2 bases and 0 bases respectively, with 13 bases between them. This CDR3 has 15 amino acids. In germline, CDR1 is GTSNPN, CDR2 SVGIG (reference sequence). CDR3 sequence (DNA): TGTGCCTGGAGTCCCCAGACAGGCGCTAACTATGGCTACACCTTC. Its protein is CAWSPQTGANYGYTF.

The chain has TRBV12-5 and TRBJ2-3, with 13 bases identical to TRBD2. Germline V gives CDR1 LGHNT, CDR2 FRNRAP. The ends lost 5 bases at V and 4 bases at J; junction bases unmatched: 12. This CDR3 region has 18 residues. For the CDR3, the DNA is TGTGCTAGTGGTCCTGTGGTACTAGCGGGAGGGATCCCAGATACGCAGTATTTT. It translates to CASGPVVLAGGIPDTQYF.

The J gene is TRBJ1-1, the V gene TRBV27; D call uncertain. The CDR3 is 13 residues long. Germline V CDR1 and CDR2: MNHEY, SMNVEV (reference sequence). V was trimmed by 3 bases and J by 1 base, leaving 6 bases between them. The CDR3 reads CASSFSGNTEAFF. The CDR3 DNA sequence: TGTGCCAGCAGTTTTTCCGGGAACACTGAAGCTTTCTTT.

This clone was counted only a few times. V gene TRBV11-2 combines with J gene TRBJ2-4; 8 bases are a match to TRBD1. This CDR3 is built from 17 residues. Germline assignment: CDR1 SGHAT and CDR2 FQNNGV. The V and J ends lost 0 bases and 3 bases, in that order; junction bases with no gene match: 7. The DNA for the CDR3 is TGTGCCAGCAGCTTAGATCAAAGCAGGGGGCACAAAAACATTCAGTACTTC. As protein: CASSLDQSRGHKNIQYF.

DNA of the CDR3: TGTGCCTCAGCCCCGGGGGGTCCGGGCTTTGTATATGGCTACACCTTC. Translation: CASAPGGPGFVYGYTF. This rearrangement joins TRBV10-3 to TRBJ1-2, with TRBD1 as a possible D gene (5 bases). The CDR3 is made up of 16 amino acids. The ends were cut back, 11 bases at V and 5 bases at J, with 27 bases in the middle. Looked up from germline, CDR1 is ENHRY and CDR2 is SYGVKD.

In its sample, this clone was seen a few times. The chain couples TRBV5-6 to TRBJ2-3, with TRBD1 matching over 8 bases. Per germline, CDR1 SGHDT and CDR2 YYEEEE. The V and J ends lost 4 bases and 3 bases, in that order; junction bases with no gene match: 10. The length of the CDR3 is 16 residues. For the CDR3, the DNA is TGTGCCAGCAGCCCAGAAAGGACAGGGTGGACAGATACGCAGTATTTT. Its translation: CASSPERTGWTDTQYF.

This clone counts as medium-sized. The V gene is TRBV18, the J gene TRBJ1-5; D is unresolved. V lost 2 bases, J lost 1 base, and 6 bases lay in between. Germline V gene sequence: CDR1 KGHSH, CDR2 LQKENI. This CDR3 contains 14 residues. CDR3 residues: CASSPSISNQPQHF. The DNA for the CDR3 is TGTGCCAGCTCACCATCTATAAGCAATCAGCCCCAGCATTTT.

This clone was seen a few times. Written as DNA, the CDR3 is TGTGCCAGCAGCTTAAGGGCGGGGCAGAAGCAGTTCTTC. It yields the protein CASSLRAGQKQFF. This chain links TRBV7-9 with TRBJ2-1; D might be TRBD2 (6 bases). This CDR3 has 13 residues. Per germline, CDR1 SEHNR and CDR2 FQNEAQ (reference sequence). V lost 2 bases and J lost 11, with 13 bases in between.

The chain links TRBV7-2 to TRBJ1-2; the match to TRBD1 covers 10 bases. V dropped 5 bases and J dropped 8; count of bases not matched to a gene: 5. The CDR3 spans 13 residues. Per the germline V gene, CDR1 is SGHTA and CDR2 is FQGNSA. DNA for the CDR3: TGTGCCAGCAGCGCGGACAGGGGGGGCGGCTACACCTTC. This encodes CASSADRGGGYTF.

This clone showed up just a few times. The chain joins TRBV6-5 to TRBJ2-5; 7 bases align to TRBD1. CDR1 is MNHEY, CDR2 SVGAGI, per germline. V lost 0 bases to trimming and J lost 7 bases; unmatched junction nucleotides: 8. The CDR3 runs to 15 residues. The CDR3 is CASSYSKQGSVTQYF. The DNA for the CDR3 is TGTGCCAGCAGTTACTCGAAACAGGGGTCTGTGACCCAGTACTTC.

This chain uses TRBV5-1 with TRBJ2-5, with 10 bases aligning to TRBD2. The length of the CDR3 is 16 residues. The ends lost 4 bases at V and 1 base at J; junction bases unmatched: 7. Germline CDR1 SGHRS, CDR2 YFSETQ. The CDR3, as DNA: TGCGCCAGCAGCCCCCTTTTAGCGGGGGGCCAAGAGACCCAGTACTTC. The encoded protein is CASSPLLAGGQETQYF. Full variable domain (rest looked up from reference TRBV5-1 and TRBJ2-5): KAGVTQTPRYLIKTRGQQVTLSCSPISGHRSVSWYQQTPGQGLQFLFEYFSETQRNKGNFPGRFSGRQFSNSRSEMNVSTLELGDSALYLCASSPLLAGGQETQYFGPGTRLLVL.

V and J are TRBV6-5 and TRBJ1-1, with a weak D call TRBD1 (6 bases). Per the germline V gene, CDR1 is MNHEY and CDR2 is SVGAGI. This CDR3 is 12 amino acids long. Between the trimmed V and J ends, which lost 6 bases and 7 bases, there was a span of 12 bases. The DNA of the CDR3 is TGTGCCAGCAGCGCGGACAGTCTTGAAGCTTTCTTT. It codes for CASSADSLEAFF.

The chain carries TRBV18 and TRBJ2-2, with TRBD2 as a possible D gene (6 bases). The germline CDR1 and CDR2 sequences are KGHSH and LQKENI. This CDR3 has 13 amino acids. V was trimmed by 2 bases and J by 6 bases, leaving 7 bases between them. In nucleotides, the CDR3 is TGTGCCAGCTCACCATGGGAGGCCGGGGAGCTGTTTTTT. Residues: CASSPWEAGELFF. The whole variable domain, filled in from reference TRBV18 and TRBJ2-2, reads NAGVMQNPRHLVRRRGQEARLRCSPMKGHSHVYWYRQLPEEGLKFMVYLQKENIIDESGMPKERFSAEFPKEGPSILRIQQVVRGDSAAYFCASSPWEAGELFFGEGSRLTVL.

The chain employs TRBV9 and TRBJ2-3; D might be TRBD2 (6 bases). The CDR3 runs 14 residues. V dropped 7 bases and J dropped 1 base, with 13 bases sitting between them. The germline V gene has CDR1 SGDLS and CDR2 YYNGEE. The chain's CDR3 is CASAAGPGTDTQYF. The CDR3 DNA follows: TGTGCCAGCGCCGCGGGACCCGGCACAGATACGCAGTATTTT.

The chain recombines TRBV6-1 with TRBJ2-5, with 9 bases lining up with TRBD1. This CDR3 has 11 residues. Germline V lookup: CDR1 MNHNS, CDR2 SASEGT. V gave up 11 bases and J gave up 5 bases; unmatched junction bases: 3. CDR3 in amino acids: CAGTGRETQYF. The CDR3 bases are TGTGCCGGGACAGGGCGGGAGACCCAGTACTTC.

This clone is deemed medium-sized (0.01 to 0.1%). This chain uses TRBV30 with TRBJ2-7; maybe TRBD2 (6 bases). This CDR3 comprises 14 residues. The germline CDR1 and CDR2 sequences are GTSNPN and SVGIG (reference sequence). Trimming cost V 1 base and J 0 bases, with 10 bases left between them. The CDR3 reads CAWSGGLSSYEQYF. For the CDR3, the DNA is TGTGCCTGGAGTGGGGGACTTAGCTCCTACGAGCAGTACTTC.

This chain links TRBV2 with TRBJ2-7; TRBD1 matches at 7 bases. The CDR3 sequence is 14 residues long. With 1 base clipped from V and 4 bases from J, the junction kept 4 bases outside the gene matches. The germline V gene encodes CDR1 SNHLY and CDR2 FYNNEI. The CDR3 DNA is TGTGCCAGCAGTGAAGGCAGGGGGTTGTACGAGCAGTACTTC. Translated, it gives CASSEGRGLYEQYF.

This chain uses TRBV6-1 with TRBJ1-2; 8 bases are shared with TRBD1. This CDR3 contains 12 residues. V was clipped by 4 bases and J by 6 bases; unmatched bases: 1. The germline V gene encodes CDR1 MNHNS and CDR2 SASEGT. The CDR3 sequence: CASSGTGNGYTF. The CDR3 nucleotides are TGTGCCAGCAGTGGGACAGGGAATGGCTACACCTTC.

This clone was seen a few times. A read error may produce the germline difference seen at one junction end. The chain links TRBV7-9 to TRBJ2-3; 12 bases map to TRBD2. Germline assignment: CDR1 SEHNR and CDR2 FQNEAQ (reference sequence). The CDR3 has 15 residues. CDR3 amino acids: CASSLAGGPGDTQYF. As DNA, the CDR3 is TGTGCCAGCAGCCTAGCGGGAGGGCCGGGAGATACGCAGTATTTT.

This clone has a handful of counts. The V and J genes are TRBV9 and TRBJ2-5; the D gene is possibly TRBD2 (7 bases). The CDR3 length is 16 residues. Germline V gene data show CDR1 as SGDLS and CDR2 as YYNGEE. V was cut by 4 bases and J by 3 bases, with 19 bases left in between. CDR3 amino acids: CASSWGRASGKETQYF. Here the CDR3 DNA reads TGTGCCAGCAGCTGGGGGCGGGCTAGCGGAAAAGAGACCCAGTACTTC.

V and J are TRBV5-1 and TRBJ1-5; D is possibly TRBD1 (5 bases). Per the germline V gene, CDR1 is SGHRS and CDR2 is YFSETQ. This CDR3 has 15 residues. V was trimmed by 1 base and J by 6 bases, leaving 14 bases between them. The CDR3 coding sequence is TGCGCCAGCAGCTTGCAGGGAGGAGGGAGTCAGCCCCAGCATTTT. Its translation: CASSLQGGGSQPQHF.

This clone was seen more than once but under ten times. The chain couples TRBV28 to TRBJ1-2; TRBD1 might be the D (6 bases). V was shortened by 7 bases and J by 7 bases, with 31 bases between the two germline ends. CDR3 length: 18 residues. Germline V CDR1 and CDR2: MDHEN, SYDVKM. The CDR3 DNA sequence: TGTGCCAGCACCCAACCCCGGCACAGGGAGCCCCTCTCTCGTGGCTACACCTTC. Protein product: CASTQPRHREPLSRGYTF.

This clone was observed a few times. The V gene is TRBV5-1, the J gene TRBJ1-3, with 7 bases fitting TRBD1. The V gene end was trimmed by 3 bases and the J gene end by 2 bases; junction bases not matched to a gene: 2. CDR3 length equals 14 residues. Germline V gives CDR1 SGHRS, CDR2 YFSETQ. The CDR3 coding sequence is TGCGCCAGCAGCTCCACAGGGGCTGGAAACACCATATATTTT. Translating it yields CASSSTGAGNTIYF.

This clone qualifies as medium-sized. This sequence joins TRBV6-1 and TRBJ1-5; maybe TRBD1 (6 bases). V was clipped by 6 bases and J by 1 base, with 13 bases between them. The CDR3 totals 15 residues. CDR1 and CDR2 from the germline V gene are MNHNS and SASEGT. The DNA of the CDR3 is TGTGCCAGCAGGCTGACAGGTAGGAGCAATCAGCCCCAGCATTTT. Translation: CASRLTGRSNQPQHF.